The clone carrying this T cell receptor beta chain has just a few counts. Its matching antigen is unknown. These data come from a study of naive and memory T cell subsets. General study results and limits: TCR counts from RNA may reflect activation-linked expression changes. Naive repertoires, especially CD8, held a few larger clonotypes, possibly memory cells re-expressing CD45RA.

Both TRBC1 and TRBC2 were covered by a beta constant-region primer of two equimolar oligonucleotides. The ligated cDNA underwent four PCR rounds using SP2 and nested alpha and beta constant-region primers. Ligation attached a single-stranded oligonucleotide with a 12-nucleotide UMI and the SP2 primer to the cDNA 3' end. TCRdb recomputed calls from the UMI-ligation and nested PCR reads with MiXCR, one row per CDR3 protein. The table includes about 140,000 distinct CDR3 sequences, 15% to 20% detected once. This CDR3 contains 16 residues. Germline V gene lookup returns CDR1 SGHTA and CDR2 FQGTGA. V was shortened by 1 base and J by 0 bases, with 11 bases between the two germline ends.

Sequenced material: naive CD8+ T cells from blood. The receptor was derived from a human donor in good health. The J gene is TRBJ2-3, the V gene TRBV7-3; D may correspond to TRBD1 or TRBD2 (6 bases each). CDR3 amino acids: CASSLKGGLSTDTQYF. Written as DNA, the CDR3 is TGTGCCAGCAGCTTAAAGGGGGGCTTAAGCACAGATACGCAGTATTTT.